The rows below give T cell receptor beta chains drawn from one sample of a study of blood T cell repertoires in COVID-19. Some clones are missing from TCRdb's copy, which holds only in-frame ones; the method was immunoSEQ multiplex PCR. The repertoire holds some 110,000 clones, with roughly 84% as singletons. The material sequenced was peripheral blood. These receptors all come from a middle-aged man with acute or convalescent COVID-19. Both conserved end residues are part of each CDR3. The D gene is left open where the match is weak. Expanded clones get a size class; other rows say once, few or many, or leave the size out.

cdr3_aa cdr3_nt d_call j_call v_call clone_size
CASSPIRNSGGTDTQYF TGTGCCAGCTCACCTATTCGAAATAGCGGGGGCACAGATACGCAGTATTTT TRBD2 TRBJ2-3 TRBV18 once
CASSPRQETQYF TGTGCCAGCTCACCACGTCAGGAGACCCAGTACTTC . TRBJ2-5 TRBV18 .
CASSHTPLAPSQFF TGTGCCAGCAGTCACACCCCTCTAGCGCCCTCGCAGTTCTTC . TRBJ2-1 TRBV6-5 .
CASSLRTSGNQETQYF TGTGCCAGCAGCCTTCGGACTAGCGGGAACCAAGAGACCCAGTACTTC TRBD2 TRBJ2-5 TRBV7-9 .
CASSLLQANSPLHF TGTGCCAGCAGCTTACTACAGGCGAATTCACCCCTCCACTTT . TRBJ1-6 TRBV7-3 .
CATSGQGYTEAFF TGTGCCACCTCGGGACAGGGCTATACTGAAGCTTTCTTT TRBD1 TRBJ1-1 TRBV6-5 .
CASSLWGGNSPLHF TGTGCCAGCAGCTTATGGGGGGGGAATTCACCCCTCCACTTT . TRBJ1-6 TRBV7-8 .
CASSPQEGTRNTIYF TGTGCCAGCAGCCCGCAGGAGGGTACCCGAAACACCATATATTTT . TRBJ1-3 TRBV7-6 .
CASSPRQLQETQYF TGTGCCAGCAGCCCTCGACAGCTCCAAGAGACCCAGTACTTC . TRBJ2-5 TRBV7-8 .
CASSPGLAGDTGELFF TGTGCCAGCAGTCCTGGACTAGCGGGAGATACCGGGGAGCTGTTTTTT TRBD2 TRBJ2-2 TRBV27 .
CASTPEDRGTGELFF TGTGCCAGCACCCCGGAGGACAGGGGGACCGGGGAGCTGTTTTTT TRBD1 TRBJ2-2 TRBV2 .
CASRGGRVVNTEAFF TGTGCCAGCAGGGGGGGACGGGTTGTGAACACTGAAGCTTTCTTT . TRBJ1-1 TRBV27 .
CASSYWPGETQYF TGTGCCAGCAGTTACTGGCCGGGAGAGACCCAGTACTTC . TRBJ2-5 TRBV6-5 .
CASSRGLAGLTDTQYF TGTGCCAGCAGCCGTGGACTAGCGGGGCTCACAGATACGCAGTATTTT TRBD2 TRBJ2-3 TRBV3-1/TRBV3-2 .
CASSQGAGGYRELFF TGCGCCAGCAGCCAAGGGGCAGGGGGGTACAGGGAGCTGTTTTTT . TRBJ2-2 TRBV4-1 .
CASKNVGGGGQPQHF TGTGCCAGCAAAAATGTAGGGGGGGGCGGTCAGCCCCAGCATTTT . TRBJ1-5 TRBV27 .
CASSLGQRYEKLFF TGTGCCAGCAGCCTGGGACAGCGTTATGAAAAACTGTTTTTT TRBD1 TRBJ1-4 TRBV6-5 .
CASSFTGTGGMYTQYF TGTGCCAGCAGTTTTACCGGGACAGGGGGCATGTATACGCAGTATTTT TRBD1 TRBJ2-3 TRBV13 .
CASSQGLAGKETQYF TGCGCCAGCAGCCAAGGACTAGCGGGGAAAGAGACCCAGTACTTC TRBD2 TRBJ2-5 TRBV5-1 .
CATSRVSGDYEQYF TGTGCCACCAGCAGAGTTAGCGGGGATTACGAGCAGTACTTC TRBD2 TRBJ2-7 TRBV15 .
CSGSGRAYNEQFF TGCAGCGGGAGCGGGAGGGCCTACAATGAGCAGTTCTTC TRBD2 TRBJ2-1 TRBV29-1 .
CASSPLAKNIQYF TGTGCCAGCAGTCCCCTAGCCAAAAACATTCAGTACTTC . TRBJ2-4 TRBV2 .
CASSPLRATNTGELFF TGTGCCAGCTCACCGCTTAGAGCGACGAACACCGGGGAGCTGTTTTTT . TRBJ2-2 TRBV18 .
CASSIRFFYGYTF TGTGCCAGCAGTATCCGGTTTTTCTATGGCTACACCTTC . TRBJ1-2 TRBV12-3/TRBV12-4 .
CACRDREKSPLHF TGTGCCTGCCGGGACAGGGAGAAGTCACCCCTCCACTTT TRBD1 TRBJ1-6 TRBV30 .
CASSPPGGGQPQHF TGTGCCAGCTCACCACCCGGGGGGGGCCAGCCCCAGCATTTT . TRBJ1-5 TRBV18 .
CASRVPRFGYTF TGTGCCAGCAGAGTACCTCGGTTTGGCTACACCTTC . TRBJ1-2 TRBV28 .
CASSLVASRGSPLHF TGTGCCAGCAGCTTAGTGGCCAGCAGAGGATCACCCCTCCACTTT . TRBJ1-6 TRBV7-9 once
CASSSTGTSWETQYF TGTGCCAGCAGTAGCACCGGGACTAGTTGGGAGACCCAGTACTTC TRBD2 TRBJ2-5 TRBV2 .
CASMGLGTDTQYF TGTGCCAGTATGGGCTTAGGAACAGATACGCAGTATTTT . TRBJ2-3 TRBV19 .
CASSQGTSDTDTQYF TGTGCCAGCAGCCAAGGGACTAGCGACACAGATACGCAGTATTTT TRBD2 TRBJ2-3 TRBV7-3 .
CASSPTGTPRGGTDTQYF TGTGCCAGCAGCCCGACCGGGACTCCTCGCGGGGGCACAGATACGCAGTATTTT . TRBJ2-3 TRBV9 few
CSVSRQPTDTQYF TGCAGCGTCTCACGACAGCCCACAGATACGCAGTATTTT . TRBJ2-3 TRBV29-1 .
CASSGEGLAGTSYEQYF TGTGCCAGCAGTGGGGAGGGACTAGCGGGGACCTCCTACGAGCAGTACTTC TRBD2 TRBJ2-7 TRBV6-1 once
CAISRTGGENSPLHF TGTGCCATCAGTCGGACAGGGGGCGAAAATTCACCCCTCCACTTT TRBD1 TRBJ1-6 TRBV10-3 once
CATSTRTSGRDEQFF TGTGCCACCAGCACTCGCACTAGCGGGAGAGATGAGCAGTTCTTC TRBD2 TRBJ2-1 TRBV15 .
CSVPGRTGVSSYNEQFF TGCAGCGTCCCCGGCAGGACAGGAGTTAGCTCCTACAATGAGCAGTTCTTC TRBD1 TRBJ2-1 TRBV29-1 .
CASGGQKNTEAFF TGTGCCAGCGGGGGACAGAAGAACACTGAAGCTTTCTTT TRBD1 TRBJ1-1 TRBV7-8 .
CASRPQGLAGGYEQFF TGTGCAAGTCGTCCTCAAGGACTAGCGGGAGGTTATGAGCAGTTCTTC . TRBJ2-1 TRBV12-2 .
CASSLGGVNYGYTF TGTGCCAGCAGTTTAGGAGGGGTTAACTATGGCTACACCTTC . TRBJ1-2 TRBV28 .
CASSVSGNEQFF TGTGCCAGCAGTGTTAGCGGCAATGAGCAGTTCTTC . TRBJ2-1 TRBV12-3/TRBV12-4 once